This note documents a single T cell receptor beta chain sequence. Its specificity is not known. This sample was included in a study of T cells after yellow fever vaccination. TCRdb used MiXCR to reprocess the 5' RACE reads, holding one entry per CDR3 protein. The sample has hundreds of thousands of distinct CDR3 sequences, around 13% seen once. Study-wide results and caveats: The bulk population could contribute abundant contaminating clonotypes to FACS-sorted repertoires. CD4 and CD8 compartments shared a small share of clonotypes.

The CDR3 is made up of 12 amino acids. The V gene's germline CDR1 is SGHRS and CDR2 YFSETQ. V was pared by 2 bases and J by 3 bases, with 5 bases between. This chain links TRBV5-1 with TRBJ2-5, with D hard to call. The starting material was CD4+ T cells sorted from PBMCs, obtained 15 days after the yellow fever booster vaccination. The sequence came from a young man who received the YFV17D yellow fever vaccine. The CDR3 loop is CASSLYEETQYF. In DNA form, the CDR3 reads TGCGCCAGCAGCTTATACGAAGAGACCCAGTACTTC.